This T cell receptor beta chain was documented in a study of blood T cell repertoires in COVID-19. For the study at large: In each case, the material was cDNA or gDNA derived from T cells, B-cell-depleted T cells, or PBMCs.

Authors' processing steps: Reference gene primer amplification yielded estimated nucleated cell counts. Data came from immunoSEQ multiplex PCR; TCRdb stores just in-frame clones and leaves some out. The DNA was the basis for D and trimming; V, J and clone size are from that table. The sample carries some 350,000 clones, approximately 90% recorded once. Across 24 US areas, participants ranged in age from about 18 to 89 years. Cohorts were determined from participant-reported clinical history. Germline CDR1 reads SGDLS; CDR2 reads YYNGEE. J was trimmed by 5 bases and V by 4 bases; bases with no gene match: 15. The CDR3 covers 17 residues.

The V gene is TRBV9, the J gene TRBJ2-3, with 8 nucleotides matching TRBD1. Sequencing input: PBMCs or T cells enriched from blood (not recorded which). This clonotype was obtained from a man aged 18 to 30 who had recovered from COVID-19. CDR3 loop: CASSQTGQGLTGDTQYF. The CDR3, as DNA: TGTGCCAGCAGCCAGACTGGACAGGGCCTTACAGGAGATACGCAGTATTTT. Filled out from reference TRBV9 and TRBJ2-3, the complete variable domain reads DSGVTQTPKHLITATGQRVTLRCSPRSGDLSVYWYQQSLDQGLQFLIQYYNGEERAKGNILERFSAQQFPDLHSELNLSSLELGDSALYFCASSQTGQGLTGDTQYFGPGTRLTVL.